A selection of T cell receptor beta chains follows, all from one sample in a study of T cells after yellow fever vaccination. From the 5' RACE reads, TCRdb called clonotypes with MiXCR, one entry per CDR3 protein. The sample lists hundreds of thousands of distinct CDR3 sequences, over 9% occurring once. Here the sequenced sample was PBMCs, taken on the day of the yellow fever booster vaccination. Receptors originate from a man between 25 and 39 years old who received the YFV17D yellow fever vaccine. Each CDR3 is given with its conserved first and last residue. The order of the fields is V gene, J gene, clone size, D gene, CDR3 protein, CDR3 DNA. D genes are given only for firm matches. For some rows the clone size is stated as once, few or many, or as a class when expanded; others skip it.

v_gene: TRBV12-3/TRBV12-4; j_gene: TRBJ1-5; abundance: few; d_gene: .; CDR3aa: CASSDSWEPQHF; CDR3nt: TGTGCCAGCAGTGACAGTTGGGAGCCCCAGCATTTT
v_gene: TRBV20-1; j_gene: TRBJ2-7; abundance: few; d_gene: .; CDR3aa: CSARDFVSSYEQYF; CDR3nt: TGCAGTGCTAGAGATTTTGTCAGCTCCTACGAGCAGTACTTC
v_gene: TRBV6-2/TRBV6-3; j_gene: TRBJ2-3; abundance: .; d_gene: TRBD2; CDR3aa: CASSPRYSGSKVVDTQYF; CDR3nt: TGTGCCAGCAGTCCACGATACAGCGGGAGTAAGGTCGTAGATACGCAGTATTTT
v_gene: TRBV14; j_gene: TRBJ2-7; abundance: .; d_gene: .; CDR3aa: CASSQVTGGEQYF; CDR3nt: TGTGCCAGCAGCCAAGTGACAGGAGGCGAGCAGTACTTC
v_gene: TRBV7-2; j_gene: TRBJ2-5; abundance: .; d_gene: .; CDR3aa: CASSLTRDQETQYF; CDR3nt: TGTGCCAGCAGCTTGACGAGGGACCAAGAGACCCAGTACTTC
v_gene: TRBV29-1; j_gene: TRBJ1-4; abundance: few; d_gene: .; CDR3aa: CSVVTGGNERLFF; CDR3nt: TGCAGCGTTGTAACCGGGGGCAATGAAAGACTGTTTTTT
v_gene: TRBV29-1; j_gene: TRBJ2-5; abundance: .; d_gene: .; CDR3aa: CSVDSWAQETQYF; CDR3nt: TGCAGCGTTGATTCGTGGGCCCAAGAGACCCAGTACTTC
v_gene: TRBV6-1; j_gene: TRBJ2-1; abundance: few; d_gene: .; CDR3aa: CASSEASEQFF; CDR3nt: TGTGCCAGCAGTGAAGCTAGTGAGCAGTTCTTC
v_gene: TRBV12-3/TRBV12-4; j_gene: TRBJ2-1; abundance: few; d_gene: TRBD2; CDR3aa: CASSSPLAGPYNEQFF; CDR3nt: TGTGCCAGCAGTTCCCCACTAGCGGGACCCTACAATGAGCAGTTCTTC
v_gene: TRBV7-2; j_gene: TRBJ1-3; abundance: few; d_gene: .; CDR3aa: CASSLVEGNTIYF; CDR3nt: TGTGCCAGCAGCTTAGTTGAGGGAAACACCATATATTTT
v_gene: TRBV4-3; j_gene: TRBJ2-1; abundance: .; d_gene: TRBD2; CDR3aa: CASSQDPSGSYEQFF; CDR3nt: TGCGCCAGCAGCCAAGATCCTAGCGGGAGTTATGAGCAGTTCTTC
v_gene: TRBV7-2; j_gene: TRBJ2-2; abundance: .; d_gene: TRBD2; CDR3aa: CASSLYLAGVTGELFF; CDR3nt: TGTGCCAGCAGCTTATACCTAGCGGGAGTTACCGGGGAGCTGTTTTTT
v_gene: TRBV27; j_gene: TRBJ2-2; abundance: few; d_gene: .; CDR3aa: CASSSTRTTGELFF; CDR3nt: TGTGCCAGCAGTTCGACTAGGACCACCGGGGAGCTGTTTTTT
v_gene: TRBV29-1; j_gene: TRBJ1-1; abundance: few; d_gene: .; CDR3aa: CSADRTGTEAFF; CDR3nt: TGCAGCGCCGACAGGACTGGGACTGAAGCTTTCTTT
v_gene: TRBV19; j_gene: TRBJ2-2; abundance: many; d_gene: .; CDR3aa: CASSTLDVFPAGELFF; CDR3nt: TGTGCCAGTAGTACCCTCGATGTCTTCCCCGCCGGGGAGCTGTTTTTT
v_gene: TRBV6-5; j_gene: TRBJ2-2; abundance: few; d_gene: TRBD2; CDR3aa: CASSYSARGGGELFF; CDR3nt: TGTGCCAGCAGTTACTCGGCCCGCGGGGGCGGGGAGCTGTTTTTT
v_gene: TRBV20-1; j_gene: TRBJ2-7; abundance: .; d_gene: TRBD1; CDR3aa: CSARGQGAEQYF; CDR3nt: TGCAGTGCTAGAGGACAGGGAGCCGAGCAGTACTTC
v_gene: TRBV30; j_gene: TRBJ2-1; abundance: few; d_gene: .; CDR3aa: CAWGAGYNEQFF; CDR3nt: TGTGCCTGGGGTGCGGGGTACAATGAGCAGTTCTTC
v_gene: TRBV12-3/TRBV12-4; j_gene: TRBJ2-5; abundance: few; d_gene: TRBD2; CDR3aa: CASSLKLAGGLETQYF; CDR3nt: TGTGCCAGCAGTTTAAAACTAGCGGGAGGGTTAGAGACCCAGTACTTC
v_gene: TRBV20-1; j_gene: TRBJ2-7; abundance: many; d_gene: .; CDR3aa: CSASLTGEQYF; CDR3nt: TGCAGTGCTAGTTTGACGGGCGAGCAGTACTTC
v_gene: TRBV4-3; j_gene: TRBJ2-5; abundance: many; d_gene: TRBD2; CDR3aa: CASSQRTSGSSAETQYF; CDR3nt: TGCGCCAGCAGCCAAAGGACTAGCGGGAGCAGCGCTGAGACCCAGTACTTC
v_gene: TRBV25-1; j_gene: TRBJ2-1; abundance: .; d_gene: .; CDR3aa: CASSEYKGSSYNEQFF; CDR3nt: TGTGCCAGCAGTGAATATAAGGGAAGCTCCTACAATGAGCAGTTCTTC